This T cell receptor beta chain derives from a study of cytomegalovirus exposure and HLA in healthy donors. General study findings and limits: A few V segments could not be told apart, such as TRBV6-2 and TRBV6-3, and were left out.

V lost 7 bases and J lost 13; bases outside the gene matches: 15. CDR1 is MDHEN and CDR2 is SYDVKM in the germline V gene. The CDR3 loop spans 13 amino acids. In the PCR, 60 Vbeta and 13 Jbeta primers were used. Here immunoSEQ multiplex PCR was the method, and the copy in TCRdb shows in-frame clones only, minus some. Among about 110,000 clones listed, about two thirds were seen once. Turning to this clone: The antigen is unknown.

Sequencing was performed on PBMCs. The receptor was derived from a female donor in good health and CMV-seronegative. The chain is built from TRBV28 and TRBJ1-2; 7 bases match TRBD1. The CDR3 sequence: CASTLPIGTVLTF. The CDR3 bases are TGTGCCAGCACTCTACCAATCGGGACAGTTCTCACCTTC.